This T cell receptor (beta chain) was sequenced during a study of OX40 agonist ivuxolimab in advanced cancers. Clones were sequenced by immunoSEQ multiplex PCR, and TCRdb holds only the in-frame ones, with some missing. The data contain under 100,000 clones, 84% of them singletons. The CDR3 consists of 16 residues. The trim removed 0 bases at V and 2 bases at J, leaving 6 bases unmatched. Germline CDR1 and CDR2: LGHNA and YNFKEQ. This receptor was identified in an adult with an advanced solid tumor such as melanoma, head and neck, liver or kidney cancer. The chain links TRBV4-2 to TRBJ2-7; 8 bases are shared with TRBD2. Sequenced here: CD4+ or CD8+ T cells sorted from blood, sampled in a trial of the OX40 agonist ivuxolimab. In DNA form, the CDR3 reads TGTGCCAGCAGCCAAGATTGGCTAGCGGGCGCCTACGAGCAGTACTTC. Residues: CASSQDWLAGAYEQYF.